Presented here are 4 T cell receptor beta chains from one specimen sequenced in a study of blood T cell repertoires in COVID-19. Using immunoSEQ multiplex PCR, the repertoire was profiled, and TCRdb retains in-frame clones only, with some absent. The table lists about 52,000 clones, roughly 91% of them singletons. Specimen: peripheral blood. The receptors come from a man at least 80 years old with active or convalescent COVID-19.

This sequence joins TRBV28 and TRBJ1-5, with 7 bases that match TRBD1. Germline CDR1 is MDHEN and CDR2 is SYDVKM. Trimming at V came to 6 bases and at J to 4 bases, leaving 15 bases not matched to a gene. This CDR3 region has 17 residues. CDR3 region: CASSTPKQGQGNQPQHF. The CDR3 DNA reads as TGTGCCAGCAGCACACCTAAACAGGGGCAAGGGAATCAGCCCCAGCATTTT. Complete variable domain (other parts from reference TRBV28 and TRBJ1-5): DVKVTQSSRYLVKRTGEKVFLECVQDMDHENMFWYRQDPGLGLRLIYFSYDVKMKEKGDIPEGYSVSREKKERFSLILESASTNQTSMYLCASSTPKQGQGNQPQHFGDGTRLSIL.

The chain is built from TRBV7-9 and TRBJ2-7; 9 bases map to TRBD1. Trimming cost V 8 bases and J 6 bases; bases outside gene matches: 8. Germline V gene data show CDR1 as SEHNR and CDR2 as FQNEAQ (reference sequence). CDR3 length equals 13 residues. Here the CDR3 reads CASGRQGGVEQYF. The CDR3 coding sequence is TGTGCCAGCGGGAGACAGGGGGGAGTCGAGCAGTACTTC.

The rearrangement joins TRBV30 to TRBJ1-3; D is unclear. With 3 bases removed from V and 3 bases from J, the gap between germline ends came to 6 bases. Germline assignment: CDR1 GTSNPN and CDR2 SVGIG (reference sequence). The CDR3 is made up of 12 amino acids. CDR3 sequence (DNA): TGTGCCTGGAGGGCAGTTGGAAACACCATATATTTT. Protein: CAWRAVGNTIYF.

This sequence joins TRBV24-1 and TRBJ2-5; a weak D match, TRBD2 (7 bases). Germline values: CDR1 KGHDR, CDR2 SFDVKD. Trimming took off 5 bases at V and 6 bases at J, with 12 bases between the two ends. CDR3 length equals 13 residues. The CDR3 loop reads CATSVGGLKTQYF. CDR3 DNA: TGTGCCACCAGTGTCGGGGGGCTAAAGACCCAGTACTTC.